These 25 T cell receptor beta chains were all obtained from the same sample, sequenced in a study of Ad26.COV2.S vaccination and SARS-CoV-2 variants. The treatment was: roughly 20 received Ad26.COV2.S at low or high dose, single or two shots; 5 received placebo; per-sample allocation not given. Samples were taken on day 63 after the first vaccine or placebo injection. TCRdb keeps only in-frame clones here, not all; method: immunoSEQ multiplex PCR. The data show some 330,000 clones, roughly 90% seen once. The specimen comprised peripheral blood, sampled in a trial of Ad26.COV2.S vaccine versus placebo. These receptors all stem from a person between 18 and 65 years old who received the Ad26.COV2.S COVID-19 vaccine or a placebo.

This chain connects TRBV29-1 to TRBJ1-2; D is undetermined. V lost 8 bases and J lost 0, with 22 bases in between. CDR3 length equals 16 residues. CDR1 is SQVTM and CDR2 is ANQGSEA in the germline V gene. CDR3: CSISGLADLTNYGYTF. The CDR3 coding sequence is TGCAGCATCTCAGGACTGGCGGATTTAACTAACTATGGCTACACCTTC. Filled out from reference TRBV29-1 and TRBJ1-2, the complete variable domain reads SAVISQKPSRDICQRGTSLTIQCQVDSQVTMMFWYRQQPGQSLTLIATANQGSEATYESGFVIDKFPISRPNLTFSTLTVSNMSPEDSSIYLCSISGLADLTNYGYTFGSGTRLTVV.

The V call is TRBV25-1, the J call TRBJ1-1, with 8 positions matching TRBD1. CDR3 length: 15 residues. V was pared by 0 bases and J by 4 bases, with 4 bases of the junction left unmatched. The germline V gene encodes CDR1 MGHDK and CDR2 SYGVNS. CDR3 sequence (DNA): TGTGCCAGCAGTGAATATGGGACAGGAAGCACTGAAGCTTTCTTT. Protein: CASSEYGTGSTEAFF.

The chain employs TRBV27 and TRBJ2-3; TRBD1 matches at 8 bases. This CDR3 is built from 14 residues. Germline V CDR1 and CDR2: MNHEY, SMNVEV (reference sequence). V was clipped by 6 bases and J by 0 bases; unmatched bases: 2. CDR3 amino acids: CASSWDRSTDTQYF. The CDR3 region has the DNA TGTGCCAGCAGCTGGGACAGGAGCACAGATACGCAGTATTTT.

This chain links TRBV10-3 with TRBJ2-7; D might be TRBD1 or TRBD2, each matching 7 bases. CDR3 length: 13 amino acids. Germline CDR1 ENHRY, CDR2 SYGVKD. V dropped 8 bases and J dropped 5 bases, with 16 bases sitting between them. In nucleotides, the CDR3 is TGTGCCATCGGGCCAGGGGGGGTCGACGAGCAGTACTTC. The encoded protein is CAIGPGGVDEQYF.

The V and J genes are TRBV4-1 and TRBJ2-7, with 7 bases matching TRBD1. The CDR3 contains 13 residues. CDR1 is MGHRA and CDR2 is YSYEKL in the germline V gene. V shed 0 bases, J shed 9 bases, and the junction held 5 bases outside the gene matches. The CDR3 nucleotides read TGCGCCAGCAGCCAAGAACAGGGGCTAGTGCAGTACTTC. The encoded protein is CASSQEQGLVQYF.

This chain links TRBV7-2 with TRBJ1-2; D uncertain. V dropped 5 bases and J dropped 4 bases, with 14 bases sitting between them. The CDR3 covers 14 residues. CDR1 is SGHTA and CDR2 is FQGNSA in the germline V gene. CDR3 coding DNA: TGTGCCAGCAGCCCTGCCCCTGGGAGCTATGGCTACACCTTC. The encoded protein is CASSPAPGSYGYTF.

This chain connects TRBV13 to TRBJ2-5, with 8 nucleotides matching TRBD2. The CDR3 covers 14 residues. Germline CDR1 is PRHDT and CDR2 is FYEKMQ (reference sequence). V lost 6 bases and J lost 2; bases outside the gene matches: 5. The CDR3 loop is CASRRGGRQETQYF. In nucleotides, the CDR3 is TGTGCCAGCAGACGCGGGGGGCGGCAAGAGACCCAGTACTTC.

The V call is TRBV30, the J call TRBJ2-2, with TRBD2 matching 11 bases. There are 14 residues in the CDR3. After removal of 4 bases from V and 4 bases from J, the junction contained 2 bases not matched to a gene. CDR1 and CDR2 from the germline V gene are GTSNPN and SVGIG (reference sequence). Here the CDR3 reads CAWKLAGATGELFF. The DNA of the CDR3 is TGTGCCTGGAAACTAGCGGGAGCCACCGGGGAGCTGTTTTTT.

V gene TRBV4-3 combines with J gene TRBJ1-1; 7 bases agree with TRBD1. The CDR3 covers 15 residues. Per germline, CDR1 LGHNA and CDR2 YSLEER. The junction had 14 bases not matched to a gene; V was cut back by 9 bases and J by 4 bases. The CDR3 spells CASRGGSGVGTEAFF. As DNA, the CDR3 is TGCGCCAGTAGAGGGGGCTCGGGGGTAGGCACTGAAGCTTTCTTT.

The V call is TRBV12-2, the J call TRBJ2-2; TRBD1 was called by the table and not checked on the DNA. TRBV12-2 is tagged as a pseudogene. The CDR3 has 19 residues. CDR3 DNA: TGTGCAAGTCGCATAGTAACTCAGGGGGCGCCTCCGAACACCGGGGAGCTGTTTTTT. As protein: CASRIVTQGAPPNTGELFF.

The chain is built from TRBV18 and TRBJ1-1, with D maybe TRBD1 (6 bases). In germline, CDR1 is KGHSH, CDR2 LQKENI. Trimming removed 6 bases at V and 1 base at J, with 12 bases between. This CDR3 region has 14 residues. DNA of the CDR3: TGTGCCAGCTCCTCCCAGGGGCGGAACACTGAAGCTTTCTTT. Protein: CASSSQGRNTEAFF.

About this clone: The same CDR3 can be traced to other DNA sequences in this sample. The V and J genes are TRBV7-2 and TRBJ1-5; 8 bases fit TRBD1. This CDR3 is built from 14 residues. Germline V gives CDR1 SGHTA, CDR2 FQGNSA. V dropped 5 bases and J dropped 5; count of bases not matched to a gene: 5. The CDR3 nucleotides are TGTGCCAGCAGCCCCGGACAGGGCTATCAGCCCCAGCATTTT. Translated: CASSPGQGYQPQHF.

The V and J genes are TRBV6-2 or TRBV6-3 and TRBJ2-3; D might be TRBD2 (7 bases). CDR3 length equals 11 residues. V was pared by 4 bases and J by 10 bases, with 9 bases between. The V gene's germline CDR1 is MNHEY and CDR2 SVGEGT. CDR3 region: CASSSGGPQYF. The CDR3, as DNA: TGTGCCAGCAGTTCCGGGGGGCCGCAGTATTTT.

This clone was counted a few times. The V call is TRBV10-3, the J call TRBJ1-1; D is ambiguous. From germline, CDR1 is ENHRY and CDR2 SYGVKD. The CDR3 has 13 residues. V lost 0 bases, J lost 8 bases, and 10 bases lay in between. CDR3 loop: CAISESKVREAFF. CDR3 coding DNA: TGTGCCATCAGTGAGTCGAAGGTCAGGGAAGCTTTCTTT.

The chain joins TRBV7-6 to TRBJ2-3; D possibly corresponds to TRBD1 (6 bases). V gave up 2 bases and J gave up 2 bases, with 11 bases separating them. Looked up from germline, CDR1 is SGHVS and CDR2 is FNYEAQ. There are 15 residues in the CDR3. For the CDR3, the DNA is TGTGCCAGCAGCTTATATCAGGGGCTCACAGATACGCAGTATTTT. Translating gives CASSLYQGLTDTQYF.

The chain uses TRBV5-1 and TRBJ1-2, with a weak D call TRBD1 (6 bases). The V gene's germline CDR1 is SGHRS and CDR2 YFSETQ. This CDR3 spans 16 amino acids. Trimming removed 0 bases at V and 2 bases at J, with 14 bases between. The CDR3 region is CASSLVIPDRNYGYTF. CDR3 DNA sequence: TGCGCCAGCAGCTTGGTTATCCCAGACAGGAACTATGGCTACACCTTC. The whole variable domain, remainder taken from reference TRBV5-1 and TRBJ1-2, is KAGVTQTPRYLIKTRGQQVTLSCSPISGHRSVSWYQQTPGQGLQFLFEYFSETQRNKGNFPGRFSGRQFSNSRSEMNVSTLELGDSALYLCASSLVIPDRNYGYTFGSGTRLTVV.

This sequence joins TRBV3-1 (or the pseudogene TRBV3-2) and TRBJ1-4; D may be TRBD1 (5 bases). Germline-derived CDR1 and CDR2 are LGHDT and YNNKEL (reference sequence). The CDR3 has 13 amino acids. V lost 3 bases to trimming and J lost 6 bases, with 8 bases between them. CDR3 region: CASSQGGDEKLFF. The CDR3 nucleotides are TGTGCCAGCAGCCAGGGGGGGGATGAAAAACTGTTTTTT.

The chain recombines TRBV4-2 with TRBJ1-1, with D perhaps TRBD1 (6 bases). Per the germline V gene, CDR1 is LGHNA and CDR2 is YNFKEQ. CDR3 length: 18 residues. The V end lost 1 base, the J end lost 3 bases, and 21 bases lay between the germline ends. The DNA for the CDR3 is TGTGCCAGCAGCCAAGCCGGGAGGGGGTTCCTCCGGGACACTGAAGCTTTCTTT. Protein: CASSQAGRGFLRDTEAFF.

The gene calls are TRBV21-1 and TRBJ2-7; no DNA check was done on the table's D call, TRBD2. TRBV21-1 is given as a pseudogene. This CDR3 comprises 14 residues. The CDR3, as DNA: TGTGCCAGCAGCGCCCCGGGAGGGCCTAACGAGCAGTACGTC. This codes for CASSAPGGPNEQYV.

The chain is built from TRBV2 and TRBJ2-5; D might be TRBD1 or TRBD2, each matching 5 bases. Germline assignment: CDR1 SNHLY and CDR2 FYNNEI. Trimming pared 8 bases from V and 4 bases from J, leaving 11 bases between. The CDR3 is made up of 12 amino acids. The CDR3 region is CASFGTGETQYF. The CDR3 nucleotides are TGTGCCAGCTTTGGGACGGGAGAGACCCAGTACTTC.

The chain combines TRBV11-2 with TRBJ2-7, with 8 nucleotides matching TRBD1. After removal of 1 base from V and 1 base from J, the junction contained 9 bases not matched to a gene. The CDR3 runs to 17 residues. Germline loops: CDR1 SGHAT, CDR2 FQNNGV. The CDR3 DNA reads TGTGCCAGCAGCTTAGGTTGGTCGGACAGGGTATCCTACGAGCAGTACTTC. Amino acids: CASSLGWSDRVSYEQYF.

This rearrangement joins TRBV6-2 or TRBV6-3 to TRBJ2-1, with 8 bases matching TRBD2. Trimming removed 4 bases from V and 10 bases from J; junction bases left unmatched: 12. Germline lookup yields CDR1 MNHEY and CDR2 SVGEGT. The CDR3 runs 15 residues. CDR3 loop: CASSWPQRGIREQFF. CDR3 DNA sequence: TGTGCCAGCAGTTGGCCTCAGCGGGGGATAAGGGAGCAGTTCTTC.

CDR3 amino acids: CASSRRNRPTDTQYF. CDR3 coding DNA: TGTGCCAGCAGCCGACGCAATCGTCCCACAGATACGCAGTATTTT. This chain connects TRBV7-9 to TRBJ2-3; D unclear. The germline V and J ends were trimmed by 5 bases and 2 bases, with 14 bases remaining between them. The CDR3 is 15 amino acids. Germline CDR1 reads SEHNR; CDR2 reads FQNEAQ (reference sequence).

The gene calls are TRBV11-3 and TRBJ1-1; tentatively, D is TRBD1 (5 bases). Trimming removed 6 bases at V and 6 bases at J, with 17 bases between. CDR3 length equals 14 residues. Germline lookup yields CDR1 SGHNT and CDR2 YENEEA. CDR3 protein: CASSSRLGPPEAFF. As DNA, the CDR3 is TGTGCCAGCAGTTCGAGACTGGGACCGCCTGAAGCTTTCTTT.

This rearrangement joins TRBV12-3 or TRBV12-4 to TRBJ1-5; the D is unclear. The V gene lost 3 bases and the J gene lost 7 bases, with 10 bases spanning the gap. The CDR3 has 13 residues. CDR3 DNA: TGTGCCAGCAGTTTTGCCCGTGGACAGCCCCAGCATTTT. This sequence encodes CASSFARGQPQHF.